A selection of T cell receptor beta chains follows, all from one sample in a study of tumor-infiltrating lymphocytes in primary liver carcinoma. TCRdb used MiXCR to reprocess the multiplex PCR reads, holding one entry per CDR3 protein. The sample yields approximately 110,000 distinct CDR3 sequences, around 60% seen once. The sequenced sample consisted of liver tumor tissue from sampling region 1. These receptors were collected from a woman in her sixties with primary liver carcinoma and hepatitis B virus infection. The CDR3 runs from the conserved cysteine through the conserved F or W. D genes are given only for firm matches. Only some rows state a clone size, as once, few, many or a class for expanded clones.

V: TRBV28
D: TRBD2
J: TRBJ2-2
size: few
DNA: TGTGCCAGCAGCCCACCTAAGGGACTAGCGGGAGACGACACCGGGGAGCTGTTTTTT
CDR3: CASSPPKGLAGDDTGELFF

V: TRBV11-3
D: -
J: TRBJ2-7
size: -
DNA: TGTGCCAGTAGCTTAGACCCGGACAGAGCCTACGAGCAGTACTTC
CDR3: CASSLDPDRAYEQYF

V: TRBV29-1
D: -
J: TRBJ2-1
size: many
DNA: TGCAGCGTTGGACTTACGAACAGTGAGCAGTTCTTC
CDR3: CSVGLTNSEQFF

V: TRBV11-2
D: -
J: TRBJ1-6
size: few
DNA: TGTGCCAGCAGCTCTACGGGTATGAGCTCACCCCTCCACTTT
CDR3: CASSSTGMSSPLHF

V: TRBV6-6
D: -
J: TRBJ2-1
size: few
DNA: TGTGCCAGCAAGAGGGTGGACACTACACGCTCCTACAATGAGCAGTTCTTC
CDR3: CASKRVDTTRSYNEQFF

V: TRBV4-2
D: TRBD1
J: TRBJ1-2
size: many
DNA: TGTGCCAGCAGCCAGTCGACCGGGACAGGGGGCCTTGGCTACACCTTC
CDR3: CASSQSTGTGGLGYTF

V: TRBV5-1
D: TRBD2
J: TRBJ2-1
size: -
DNA: TGCGCCAGCAGCCTAGATACCGCTAGCGGGAGGGCCTCCTACAATGAGCAGTTCTTC
CDR3: CASSLDTASGRASYNEQFF

V: TRBV29-1
D: TRBD2
J: TRBJ2-3
size: many
DNA: TGCAGCGCCACTAGCGGGTTGGGGGATACGCAGTATTTT
CDR3: CSATSGLGDTQYF

V: TRBV5-6
D: TRBD2
J: TRBJ2-7
size: many
DNA: TGTGCCAGCAGCCCGACTAGCGGATACTACGAGCAGTACTTC
CDR3: CASSPTSGYYEQYF

V: TRBV11-3
D: TRBD1
J: TRBJ2-7
size: -
DNA: TGTGTCAGCAGTTTAGAGCAGACAGGGGGTAACTGCGAGCAGTACTTC
CDR3: CVSSLEQTGGNCEQYF

V: TRBV4-1
D: -
J: TRBJ2-3
size: many
DNA: TGCGCCAGCAGCCAAGGGCCGGGACCAGATACGCAGTATTTT
CDR3: CASSQGPGPDTQYF

V: TRBV11-2
D: TRBD1
J: TRBJ2-1
size: -
DNA: TGTGCCAGCAGCTTAACCCCGACAGGGTTCTTCAACGATGAGCAGTTCTTC
CDR3: CASSLTPTGFFNDEQFF